The rows below give T cell receptor beta chains drawn from one sample of a study of blood T cell repertoires in COVID-19. Produced via immunoSEQ multiplex PCR; TCRdb's table is partial and in-frame only. The profile shows around 130,000 clones, 75% to 90% of them singletons. The source material was peripheral blood. These receptors were collected from a woman older than 75 with acute or convalescent COVID-19. Each CDR3 is given with its conserved first and last residue. The D gene is left open where the match is weak. Only part of the rows carry a size: once, few, many, or a class if the clone is expanded.

TRBJ1-3 TRBV28 TRBD1 . TGTGCCAGCAGTTGGGGGACAGGACCTCTCTCTGGAAACACCATATATTTT CASSWGTGPLSGNTIYF
TRBJ1-1 TRBV27 . . TGTGCCAGCAGACTTATAAGAGGCACTGAAGCTTTCTTT CASRLIRGTEAFF
TRBJ2-7 TRBV13 TRBD2 few TGTGCCAGCAGCCATGTTGGAAGCGGGGGACCTTACGAGCAGTACTTC CASSHVGSGGPYEQYF
TRBJ1-1 TRBV25-1 TRBD1 . TGTGCCAGCAGGGTAACCGGGACAGGGACTGAAGCTTTCTTT CASRVTGTGTEAFF
TRBJ1-5 TRBV20-1 TRBD1 . TGCAGTGCTAGTAGACAGGGGGCCTATCAGCCCCAGCATTTT CSASRQGAYQPQHF
TRBJ1-5 TRBV5-1 . . TGCGCCAGCAGCTTGGCAGGGGATCAGCCCCAGCATTTT CASSLAGDQPQHF
TRBJ1-1 TRBV7-8 . many TGTGCCAGCAGCACACTGAGAGGAGTGTCTGAAGCTTTCTTT CASSTLRGVSEAFF
TRBJ2-2 TRBV29-1 TRBD2 . TGCAGCGTCCGTAGCGGGGGCGAGGGGGAGCTGTTTTTT CSVRSGGEGELFF
TRBJ2-2 TRBV28 . . TGTGCCAGTGACGGGTGGAACACCGGGGAGCTGTTTTTT CASDGWNTGELFF
TRBJ2-5 TRBV5-8 . . TGTGCCAGCAGCTTGGACTACGCAAGGACCCAGTACTTC CASSLDYARTQYF
TRBJ1-1 TRBV7-2 . . TGTGCCAGCAGCTTAGCGCGGCAGGGGAGAGCTTTCTTT CASSLARQGRAFF
TRBJ2-1 TRBV28 . . TGTGCCAGCAGTTTATTCGGCAGACAGAGTTTCTCCTACAATGAGCAGTTCTTC CASSLFGRQSFSYNEQFF
TRBJ1-4 TRBV19 . . TGTGCCAGTAGTATAGCCCCCACAGTTGGTGAAAAACTGTTTTTT CASSIAPTVGEKLFF
TRBJ2-7 TRBV7-2 . . TGTGCCAGCAGCTTATCCGTGGGGAGAGAGCAGTACTTC CASSLSVGREQYF
TRBJ2-1 TRBV6-5 TRBD2 few TGTGCCAGCAGGGATTGGACTAGCGGGAGGGCCTCTCAGTTCTTC CASRDWTSGRASQFF
TRBJ1-1 TRBV6-1 . . TGTGCCAGCAGTGATGCAGCGGGGTGGACTGAAGCTTTCTTT CASSDAAGWTEAFF
TRBJ2-1 TRBV28 . . TGTGCCAGCACCTCTGGGGGGGGGCGTCCCTACAATGAGCAGTTCTTC CASTSGGGRPYNEQFF
TRBJ2-7 TRBV3-1/TRBV3-2 . . TGTGCCAGCAGCCAAGGAAGAACAGTTTCCTACGAGCAGTACTTC CASSQGRTVSYEQYF
TRBJ2-3 TRBV5-6 TRBD1 once TGTGCCAGCAGCTTGTGGACAGGGGACGCAGATACGCAGTATTTT CASSLWTGDADTQYF
TRBJ2-7 TRBV11-2 TRBD2 . TGTGCCAGCAGCCCCTTGGGAGCGGGAGGCCGGGCGCAGTACTTC CASSPLGAGGRAQYF
TRBJ2-7 TRBV7-3 TRBD2 . TGTGCCAGCAGCCGGAGCGGGGGGGCCTACGAGCAGTACTTC CASSRSGGAYEQYF
TRBJ2-7 TRBV7-2 TRBD2 . TGTGCCAGCATCCCTACTAGCGGGGGGCCGAAGTTAGAGCAGTACTTC CASIPTSGGPKLEQYF
TRBJ1-1 TRBV2 TRBD1 . TGTGCCAGCAGAGAAGAGGCAGGGGGCAAGCACACTGAAGCTTTCTTT CASREEAGGKHTEAFF
TRBJ2-7 TRBV5-6 TRBD2 . TGTGCCAGCAGCGCAAGCGGGAGGGGCTCCTACGAGCAGTACTTC CASSASGRGSYEQYF
TRBJ2-1 TRBV6-5 TRBD2 . TGTGCCAGCAGTATTAGCGGGAGTGACAATGAGCAGTTCTTC CASSISGSDNEQFF
TRBJ2-3 TRBV28 . . TGTGCCAGCAGTTTATTGGGCGGGTTAACAGATACGCAGTATTTT CASSLLGGLTDTQYF
TRBJ1-4 TRBV9 TRBD1 . TGTGCCAGCAGCGCCCCTAGACAGGGGGGAACTAATGAAAAACTGTTTTTT CASSAPRQGGTNEKLFF
TRBJ1-6 TRBV10-2 TRBD1 once TGCGCCAGCAGGACAGACAGGGGGGGGAATAATTCACCCCTCCACTTT CASRTDRGGNNSPLHF
TRBJ2-7 TRBV6-5 TRBD2 . TGTGCCAGCCTCCATAGCGGGAGGTCCTACGAGCAGTACTTC CASLHSGRSYEQYF
TRBJ1-2 TRBV9 TRBD1 . TGTGCCAGCAGCGTGAGACAGGGTGGTGGCTACACCTTC CASSVRQGGGYTF
TRBJ1-2 TRBV11-3 . . TGTGCCAGCAGTTTAGCTCGGGACTCCCCCATACTGGGCTATGGCTACACCTTC CASSLARDSPILGYGYTF
TRBJ1-2 TRBV30 . . TGTGCCTGGAACGGGGGGGACTATGGCTACACCTTC CAWNGGDYGYTF